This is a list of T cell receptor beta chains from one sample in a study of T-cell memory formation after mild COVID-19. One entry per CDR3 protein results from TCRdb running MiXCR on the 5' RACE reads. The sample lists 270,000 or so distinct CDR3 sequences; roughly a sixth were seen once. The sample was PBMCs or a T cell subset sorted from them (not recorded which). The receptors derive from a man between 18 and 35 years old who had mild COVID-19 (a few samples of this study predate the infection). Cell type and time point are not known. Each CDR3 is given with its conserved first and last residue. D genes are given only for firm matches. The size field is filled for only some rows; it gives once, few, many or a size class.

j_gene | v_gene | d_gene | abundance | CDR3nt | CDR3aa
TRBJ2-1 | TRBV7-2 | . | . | TGTGCCAGCAGCTTAGAGCCAGCTTACAATGAGCAGTTCTTC | CASSLEPAYNEQFF
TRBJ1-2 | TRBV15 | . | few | TGTGCCACCAGCAGGGGGGCCCTGGAGGGCTACACCTTC | CATSRGALEGYTF
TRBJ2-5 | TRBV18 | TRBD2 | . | TGTGCCAGCTCACCGGCAGGGAGGGGGACCCAGTACTTC | CASSPAGRGTQYF
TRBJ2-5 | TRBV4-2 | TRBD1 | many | TGTGCCAGCAGCCAAGATCGGACAGGAGTAGAGACCCAGTACTTC | CASSQDRTGVETQYF
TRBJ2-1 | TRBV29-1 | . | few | TGCGCGGGACTCTACAATGAGCAGTTCTTC | CAGLYNEQFF
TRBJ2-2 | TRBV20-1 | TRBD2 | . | TGCAGTGCTAGAGAACGGGGGGGTAACACCGGGGAGCTGTTTTTT | CSARERGGNTGELFF
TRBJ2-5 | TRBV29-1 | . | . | TGCAGCGTTCGCGGGTCAGAGACCCAGTACTTC | CSVRGSETQYF
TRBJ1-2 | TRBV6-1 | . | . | TGTGCCAGCAGTGAATTGACAGACTATGGCTACACCTTC | CASSELTDYGYTF
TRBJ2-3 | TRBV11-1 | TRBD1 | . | TGTGCCAGCAGCCAGTCGACAGGGACCACAGATACGCAGTATTTT | CASSQSTGTTDTQYF
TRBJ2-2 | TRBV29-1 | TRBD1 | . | TGCAGCGTTGACACAGGGGCCTCGAACACCGGGGAGCTGTTTTTT | CSVDTGASNTGELFF
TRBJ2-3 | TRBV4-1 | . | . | TGCGCCAGCAGCCAAGAGATGCTTCCTAGCACAGATACGCAGTATTTT | CASSQEMLPSTDTQYF
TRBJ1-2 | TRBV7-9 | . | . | TGTGCCAGCAGCCTCGGGACGGTAATTACCTTC | CASSLGTVITF
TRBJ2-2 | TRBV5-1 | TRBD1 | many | TGCGCCAGTACAGGGGGCCTGAACACCGGGGAGCTGTTTTTT | CASTGGLNTGELFF
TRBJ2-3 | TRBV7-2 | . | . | TGTGCCAGCAGCTTAGAAGCCCCAGATACGCAGTATTTT | CASSLEAPDTQYF
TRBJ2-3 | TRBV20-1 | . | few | TGCAGTGCTAGGGCCCCATGGGGGCAGACAGATACGCAGTATTTT | CSARAPWGQTDTQYF
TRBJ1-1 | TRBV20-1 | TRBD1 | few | TGCAGTGCTAACAACAGGGGGCTGCGAGGAGCTTTCTTT | CSANNRGLRGAFF
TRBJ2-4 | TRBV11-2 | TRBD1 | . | TGTGCCAGCAGCTGGACGGACAGGGCGGCCAAAAACATTCAGTACTTC | CASSWTDRAAKNIQYF
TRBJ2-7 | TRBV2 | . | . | TGTGCCAGCAGTGAAGCGCTTGGGGCAGGGTCCTACGAGCAGTACTTC | CASSEALGAGSYEQYF
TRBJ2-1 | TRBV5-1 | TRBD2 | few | TGCGCCAGCATCGCCGGGACTAGCGGGGGGCCTGAGCAGTTCTTC | CASIAGTSGGPEQFF
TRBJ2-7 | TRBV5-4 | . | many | TGTGCCAGCAGCTTTGGGGGCGTCAACGAGCAGTACTTC | CASSFGGVNEQYF
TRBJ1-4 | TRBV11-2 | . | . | TGTGCCAGCAGCTTAGCCCAGGACGAAAAACTGTTTTTT | CASSLAQDEKLFF
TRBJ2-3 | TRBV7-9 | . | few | TGTGCCAGTTACACAGATACGCAGTATTTT | CASYTDTQYF
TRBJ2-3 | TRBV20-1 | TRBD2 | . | TGCAGTGCTAGAGATCCGGGGGGGCAAACAGATACGCAGTATTTT | CSARDPGGQTDTQYF
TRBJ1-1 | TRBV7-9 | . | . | TGTGCCAGCAGCCACCCCGAGGGCTCGGGCACTGAAGCTTTCTTT | CASSHPEGSGTEAFF
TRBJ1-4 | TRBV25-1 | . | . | TGTGCCAGCACCTCGGGGACGTTGGATGAAAAACTGTTTTTT | CASTSGTLDEKLFF
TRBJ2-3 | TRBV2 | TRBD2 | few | TGTGCCAGCGCGAGCTATTTTCGGGAGGGGAGAGATACGCAGTATTTT | CASASYFREGRDTQYF
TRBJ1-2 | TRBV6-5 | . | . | TGTGCCAGCAGACCGGATCAGGGGAGGGGTGGCTACACCTTC | CASRPDQGRGGYTF
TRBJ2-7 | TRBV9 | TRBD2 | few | TGTGCCAGCAGCAAAGGACTAGATGCCCCCTACGAGCAGTACTTC | CASSKGLDAPYEQYF
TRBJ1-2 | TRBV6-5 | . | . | TGTGCCAGCAGTTACGGGCCGGGGACGGGCTATGGCTACACCTTC | CASSYGPGTGYGYTF
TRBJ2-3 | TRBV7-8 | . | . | TGTGCCAGCAGCTTGAGTGGCAGGGAGCAAGATACGCAGTATTTT | CASSLSGREQDTQYF
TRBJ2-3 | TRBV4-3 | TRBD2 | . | TGCGCCAGCAGCCAAGGTAGCGGGGACACAGATACGCAGTATTTT | CASSQGSGDTDTQYF
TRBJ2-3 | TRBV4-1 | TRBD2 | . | TGCGCCAGCAGCCAAGATTATGTCTCGGGACTAGCGGGGGGAAGCACAGATACGCAGTATTTT | CASSQDYVSGLAGGSTDTQYF